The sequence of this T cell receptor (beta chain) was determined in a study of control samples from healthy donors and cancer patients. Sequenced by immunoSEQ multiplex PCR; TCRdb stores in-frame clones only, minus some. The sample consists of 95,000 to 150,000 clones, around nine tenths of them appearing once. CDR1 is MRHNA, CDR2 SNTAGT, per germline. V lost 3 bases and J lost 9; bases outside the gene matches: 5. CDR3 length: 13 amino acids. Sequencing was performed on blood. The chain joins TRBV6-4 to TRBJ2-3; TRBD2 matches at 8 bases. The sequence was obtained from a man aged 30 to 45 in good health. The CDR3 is CASSEVAGRTQYF. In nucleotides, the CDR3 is TGTGCCAGCAGTGAGGTAGCGGGGAGGACGCAGTATTTT.